Following are 14 T cell receptor beta chains from one sample sequenced in a study of cytomegalovirus exposure and HLA in healthy donors. The primer mix had 60 Vbeta and 13 Jbeta primers. Sequenced by immunoSEQ multiplex PCR; TCRdb stores in-frame clones only, minus some. Among about 140,000 clones, 70% to 85% were seen once, and the ten largest hold 1.5% to 2.5%. The sequenced material came from PBMCs. Every receptor here comes from a woman in her thirties or forties in good health and CMV-seronegative.

The chain's CDR3 is CASSFWPEAFF. Here the CDR3 DNA reads TGTGCCAGCAGCTTTTGGCCTGAAGCTTTCTTT. This sequence joins TRBV13 and TRBJ1-1, with D uncertain. CDR1 PRHDT and CDR2 FYEKMQ come from the germline V gene (reference sequence). V was shortened by 3 bases and J by 6 bases, with 5 bases between the two germline ends. There are 11 residues in the CDR3. Full variable domain (rest looked up from reference TRBV13 and TRBJ1-1): AAGVIQSPRHLIKEKRETATLKCYPIPRHDTVYWYQQGPGQDPQFLISFYEKMQSDKGSIPDRFSAQQFSDYHSELNMSSLELGDSALYFCASSFWPEAFFGQGTRLTVV.

This clone was detected a few times. The rearrangement uses TRBV7-8 and TRBJ1-5; possibly TRBD1 for D (5 bases). Trimming left V 8 bases short and J 5 bases short, with 13 bases between. Germline V gene data show CDR1 as SGHVS and CDR2 as FQNEAQ. CDR3 size: 13 residues. CDR3 in DNA: TGTGCCAGCGGGGGTACGGGGGATCAGCCCCAGCATTTT. It translates to CASGGTGDQPQHF.

The chain links TRBV27 to TRBJ1-1; no clear D. V was clipped by 4 bases and J by 3 bases, with 15 bases between them. There are 15 residues in the CDR3. Germline V gene lookup returns CDR1 MNHEY and CDR2 SMNVEV (reference sequence). Here the CDR3 reads CASSSFDTYDTEAFF. The CDR3, as DNA: TGTGCCAGCAGTTCCTTCGACACATACGACACTGAAGCTTTCTTT.

In this sample, this clone turned up a few times. The J gene is TRBJ2-2, the V gene TRBV6-1, with 9 positions matching TRBD1. With 4 bases clipped from V and 4 bases from J, the junction kept 4 bases outside the gene matches. CDR3 size: 15 residues. CDR1 is MNHNS, CDR2 SASEGT, per germline. DNA of the CDR3: TGTGCCAGCAGTGCGCCGACAGGGGGCACCGGGGAGCTGTTTTTT. It is translated as CASSAPTGGTGELFF.

The V gene is TRBV7-3, the J gene TRBJ1-1, with TRBD1 identical over 9 bases. The J segment lost 3 bases and the V segment lost 3 bases, leaving 2 bases of the junction unmatched. Germline loops: CDR1 SGHTA, CDR2 FQGTGA. The CDR3 covers 14 residues. CDR3 sequence reads: CASSLGQGYTEAFF. DNA of the CDR3: TGTGCCAGCAGCTTGGGACAGGGATACACTGAAGCTTTCTTT.

The rearrangement joins TRBV12-5 to TRBJ2-7; 7 bases align to TRBD1. V dropped 2 bases and J dropped 3; count of bases not matched to a gene: 10. Germline CDR1 is LGHNT and CDR2 is FRNRAP. The CDR3 runs to 16 residues. CDR3 coding DNA: TGTGCTAGTGGTTTGTACCCGCAGGGGGTAGGCTACGAGCAGTACTTC. This sequence encodes CASGLYPQGVGYEQYF.

Only one count was recorded for this clone. This rearrangement joins TRBV4-3 to TRBJ2-7; TRBD2 is a possible D gene (6 bases). Trimming removed 1 base from V and 4 bases from J, with 23 bases in between. Germline CDR1 reads LGHNA; CDR2 reads YSLEER. The CDR3 length is 18 residues. The CDR3, as DNA: TGCGCCAGCAGCCAAGTGATTGGAGGGCCGGCCGAAACGTACGAGCAGTACTTC. It encodes CASSQVIGGPAETYEQYF.

This CDR3 is CASSPGQGGKPQHF. The CDR3 DNA follows: TGTGCCAGCAGCCCAGGACAGGGTGGTAAGCCCCAGCATTTT. V gene TRBV25-1 combines with J gene TRBJ1-5; 8 bases map to TRBD1. Germline values: CDR1 MGHDK, CDR2 SYGVNS. The V gene end was trimmed by 6 bases and the J gene end by 8 bases; junction bases not matched to a gene: 9. This CDR3 comprises 14 residues.

The V call is TRBV27, the J call TRBJ2-3; 12 bases are shared with TRBD2. Germline V gene lookup returns CDR1 MNHEY and CDR2 SMNVEV (reference sequence). The V gene end was trimmed by 5 bases and the J gene end by 3 bases; junction bases not matched to a gene: 12. The CDR3 loop spans 18 amino acids. The CDR3 bases are TGTGCCAGCAGTATCGGACTAGCGGGATCGGTGATGACAGATACGCAGTATTTT. Its translation: CASSIGLAGSVMTDTQYF.

This clone appeared a few times. V usage is TRBV5-1 and J usage is TRBJ2-2; a weak D match, TRBD1 (6 bases). V lost 7 bases and J 4 bases, leaving 17 bases between the germline ends. The germline V gene has CDR1 SGHRS and CDR2 YFSETQ. The length of the CDR3 is 15 residues. The CDR3 protein is CASSTGTMGTGELFF. CDR3 in DNA: TGCGCCAGCTCTACCGGGACAATGGGCACCGGGGAGCTGTTTTTT.

The gene calls are TRBV19 and TRBJ1-2; D not certain. V gave up 3 bases and J gave up 7 bases, with 6 bases separating them. The CDR3 consists of 11 residues. Germline CDR1 LNHDA, CDR2 SQIVND (reference sequence). CDR3 in amino acids: CASSIRGGYTF. In nucleotides, the CDR3 is TGTGCCAGTAGTATCCGGGGTGGCTACACCTTC.

The rearrangement links TRBV18 to TRBJ2-5; D ambiguous. Trimming cost V 3 bases and J 4 bases, with 9 bases left between them. The CDR3 spans 13 residues. The germline V gene has CDR1 KGHSH and CDR2 LQKENI. The CDR3 here is CASSPNYLETQYF. The CDR3 coding sequence is TGTGCCAGCTCACCCAATTACTTAGAGACCCAGTACTTC.

The chain uses TRBV28 and TRBJ1-3; 9 nucleotides match TRBD1. J gave up 5 bases and V 3 bases, and 8 bases lay outside the gene matches. CDR1 and CDR2 from the germline V gene are MDHEN and SYDVKM. This CDR3 comprises 16 residues. The CDR3 DNA is TGTGCCAGCAGTTTCCCCGGGACAGGGTCTCGAAACACCATATATTTT. Translating gives CASSFPGTGSRNTIYF. The whole variable domain, filled in from reference TRBV28 and TRBJ1-3, reads DVKVTQSSRYLVKRTGEKVFLECVQDMDHENMFWYRQDPGLGLRLIYFSYDVKMKEKGDIPEGYSVSREKKERFSLILESASTNQTSMYLCASSFPGTGSRNTIYFGEGSWLTVV.

The rearrangement joins TRBV30 to TRBJ1-2; TRBD1 matches 8 bases. Germline V gene sequence: CDR1 GTSNPN, CDR2 SVGIG (reference sequence). The V segment lost 2 bases and the J segment 3 bases; nucleotides outside the gene matches: 5. The CDR3 covers 14 residues. The CDR3 nucleotides are TGTGCCTGGAGTATAACAGGGGGATACTATGGCTACACCTTC. Translated, it gives CAWSITGGYYGYTF.